These T cell receptor beta chains were read from a single sample in a study of OX40 agonist ivuxolimab in advanced cancers. Here immunoSEQ multiplex PCR was the method, and the copy in TCRdb shows in-frame clones only, minus some. The table has 95,000 to 150,000 clones, approximately 92% seen once; the top ten hold about 0.15%. The sample in question was CD4+ or CD8+ T cells sorted from blood, obtained in a trial of the OX40 agonist ivuxolimab. The receptors come from an adult with an advanced solid tumor such as melanoma, head and neck, liver or kidney cancer. Each CDR3 is given with its conserved first and last residue. A D gene is named only where the DNA matches it firmly. Some rows have no size entry. The others give once, few or many, or a class for an expanded clone.

size	V	D	J	DNA	CDR3
once	TRBV20-1	.	TRBJ2-7	TGCAGTGCTAGGCGGACCTACGAGCAGTACTTC	CSARRTYEQYF
.	TRBV28	.	TRBJ1-3	TGTGCCAGCAGTTGGTCCAGGGCGCAGGGAAACACCATATATTTT	CASSWSRAQGNTIYF
.	TRBV15	.	TRBJ2-1	TGTGCCTCTGTGCGGGCGGTGTCCTACAATGAGCAGTTCTTC	CASVRAVSYNEQFF
.	TRBV7-2	.	TRBJ1-1	TGTGCCAGCAGTAACGTGGGAGGGAACACTGAAGCTTTCTTT	CASSNVGGNTEAFF
.	TRBV5-6	TRBD2	TRBJ2-1	TGTGCCAGCAGGTCCGCCGGGACTAGCGGGAATCAGTTCTTC	CASRSAGTSGNQFF
.	TRBV7-9	.	TRBJ2-4	TGTGCCAGCAGTTACTCCCGAGACAAAAACATTCAGTACTTC	CASSYSRDKNIQYF
.	TRBV28	.	TRBJ2-7	TGTGCCAGCAGTTTATGGTTGGGGGGACCCTACGAGCAGTACTTC	CASSLWLGGPYEQYF
.	TRBV5-6	TRBD1	TRBJ2-1	TGTGCCAGCAGCTTGGAACAGGGGGCGATCTACAATGAGCAGTTCTTC	CASSLEQGAIYNEQFF
few	TRBV30	.	TRBJ1-1	TGTGCCCGCCAGGGAGGGGTGGCTGGTGTTCCCACGAAAGCTTTCTTT	CARQGGVAGVPTKAFF
once	TRBV11-3	.	TRBJ1-1	TGTGCCAGCAGCTTACAACAAAGTACTGAAGCTTTCTTT	CASSLQQSTEAFF
.	TRBV4-2	.	TRBJ1-1	TGTGCCAGCAGCCAAGATCCAAGGAACACTGAAGCTTTCTTT	CASSQDPRNTEAFF
.	TRBV19	.	TRBJ2-2	TGTGCCAGTAGTATCCCACCGGCTTTTGCGAACACCGGGGAGCTGTTTTTT	CASSIPPAFANTGELFF
.	TRBV11-2	.	TRBJ2-1	TGTGCCAGCAGCTTGGGGAGGGGGCGATACAATGAGCAGTTCTTC	CASSLGRGRYNEQFF
.	TRBV7-2	.	TRBJ2-7	TGTGCCAGCAGCTTGGCAGGGAGAAACGAGCAGTACTTC	CASSLAGRNEQYF